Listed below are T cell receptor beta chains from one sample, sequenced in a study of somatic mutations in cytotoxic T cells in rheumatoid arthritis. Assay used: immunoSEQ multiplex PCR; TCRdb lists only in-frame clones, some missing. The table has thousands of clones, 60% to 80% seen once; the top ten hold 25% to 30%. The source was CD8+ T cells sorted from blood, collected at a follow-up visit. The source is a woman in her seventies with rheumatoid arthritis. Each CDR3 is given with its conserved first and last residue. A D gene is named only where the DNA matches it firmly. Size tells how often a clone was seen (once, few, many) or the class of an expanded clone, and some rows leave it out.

CDR3: CASSIGAGAAEAFF; DNA: TGTGCCAGTAGTATCGGTGCCGGGGCCGCCGAAGCTTTCTTT; size: .; length: 14; V: TRBV19; D: .; J: TRBJ1-1
CDR3: CASRRGEETQYF; DNA: TGTGCCTCCCGCCGAGGGGAAGAGACCCAGTACTTC; size: .; length: 12; V: TRBV7-9; D: .; J: TRBJ2-5
CDR3: CASSEGQWGNEKLFF; DNA: TGTGCCAGCAGTGAGGGCCAGTGGGGAAATGAAAAACTGTTTTTT; size: .; length: 15; V: TRBV6-1; D: .; J: TRBJ1-4
CDR3: CASSSPGRGPTGELFF; DNA: TGTGCCAGCAGTTCCCCCGGACGGGGTCCCACCGGGGAGCTGTTTTTT; size: .; length: 16; V: TRBV27; D: .; J: TRBJ2-2
CDR3: CASSAHSAGPYEQYF; DNA: TGTGCCAGCAGCGCTCATTCAGCGGGCCCCTACGAGCAGTACTTC; size: .; length: 15; V: TRBV11-2; D: .; J: TRBJ2-7
CDR3: CASSTDGNQPQHF; DNA: TGTGCCAGCAGTACGGACGGGAATCAGCCCCAGCATTTT; size: .; length: 13; V: TRBV6-5; D: .; J: TRBJ1-5
CDR3: CASSLIGGSYNEQFF; DNA: TGTGCCAGCAGCCTCATAGGGGGATCCTACAATGAGCAGTTCTTC; size: once; length: 15; V: TRBV5-8; D: .; J: TRBJ2-1
CDR3: CASSLFGGSTDTQYF; DNA: TGTGCCAGCAGTTTATTTGGGGGTAGCACAGATACGCAGTATTTT; size: .; length: 15; V: TRBV27; D: .; J: TRBJ2-3
CDR3: CASRLGANTGELFF; DNA: TGTGCCAGCAGGCTTGGCGCGAACACCGGGGAGCTGTTTTTT; size: .; length: 14; V: TRBV6-5; D: .; J: TRBJ2-2
CDR3: CASSVGQGAGQPQHF; DNA: TGTGCCAGCAGCGTGGGACAGGGGGCTGGTCAGCCCCAGCATTTT; size: once; length: 15; V: TRBV5-4; D: TRBD1; J: TRBJ1-5
CDR3: CASSQEGRWQFF; DNA: TGTGCCAGCAGCCAAGAGGGTCGTTGGCAGTTCTTC; size: .; length: 12; V: TRBV13; D: .; J: TRBJ2-1
CDR3: CASSPGSWLVSYEQYF; DNA: TGTGCCAGCAGCCCGGGGTCGTGGTTGGTCTCCTACGAGCAGTACTTC; size: .; length: 16; V: TRBV9; D: .; J: TRBJ2-7
CDR3: CASSQGSPRAGGFYNEQFF; DNA: TGCGCCAGCAGCCAAGGCTCACCCCGAGCGGGAGGTTTCTACAATGAGCAGTTCTTC; size: .; length: 19; V: TRBV4-1; D: TRBD2; J: TRBJ2-1
CDR3: CASSTGDGGAFLESEQFF; DNA: TGCGCCAGCAGCACGGGGGACGGGGGGGCCTTTCTTGAGAGTGAGCAGTTCTTC; size: .; length: 18; V: TRBV10-1; D: TRBD2; J: TRBJ2-1
CDR3: CASSYSLGLGYGYTF; DNA: TGTGCCAGCAGTTATAGCTTGGGTTTGGGCTATGGCTACACCTTC; size: .; length: 15; V: TRBV6-5; D: .; J: TRBJ1-2
CDR3: CASKATGSEDTGELFF; DNA: TGTGCCAGCAAAGCAACGGGGAGTGAGGACACCGGGGAGCTGTTTTTT; size: .; length: 16; V: TRBV9; D: .; J: TRBJ2-2
CDR3: CASAVSGFSTDTQYF; DNA: TGTGCCAGCGCGGTTAGCGGGTTTAGCACAGATACGCAGTATTTT; size: few; length: 15; V: TRBV7-3; D: TRBD2; J: TRBJ2-3
CDR3: CAIRFRAGVNTDTQYF; DNA: TGTGCCATCCGTTTTCGAGCCGGAGTCAACACAGATACGCAGTATTTT; size: .; length: 16; V: TRBV28; D: .; J: TRBJ2-3
CDR3: CASSIELSDRELFF; DNA: TGTGCCAGTAGTATAGAATTATCCGATAGGGAGCTGTTTTTT; size: .; length: 14; V: TRBV19; D: .; J: TRBJ2-2
CDR3: CASKRGVLDEQYF; DNA: TGTGCCAGCAAAAGGGGCGTCTTAGACGAGCAGTACTTC; size: once; length: 13; V: TRBV28; D: .; J: TRBJ2-7
CDR3: CASSFIGTGGYYEQYF; DNA: TGTGCCAGCAGTTTTATAGGGACAGGGGGCTACTACGAGCAGTACTTC; size: .; length: 16; V: TRBV27; D: TRBD1; J: TRBJ2-7
CDR3: CASTAGAYEQYF; DNA: TGTGCCAGCACCGCGGGAGCCTACGAGCAGTACTTC; size: .; length: 12; V: TRBV11-3; D: TRBD2; J: TRBJ2-7
CDR3: CASSYGISGANVLTF; DNA: TGTGCCAGCAGTTACGGTATCTCTGGGGCCAACGTCCTGACTTTC; size: .; length: 15; V: TRBV6-5; D: .; J: TRBJ2-6
CDR3: CASSVGQFF; DNA: TGTGCCAGCAGCGTAGGACAGTTCTTC; size: once; length: 9; V: TRBV9; D: .; J: TRBJ2-1
CDR3: CASSYGGQTYNEQFF; DNA: TGTGCCAGCAGTTACGGGGGACAGACCTACAATGAGCAGTTCTTC; size: .; length: 15; V: TRBV6-5; D: TRBD1; J: TRBJ2-1
CDR3: CASRAGTGGSPPTYEQYF; DNA: TGTGCCAGCAGAGCCGGGACAGGGGGTTCCCCACCTACCTACGAGCAGTACTTC; size: .; length: 18; V: TRBV28; D: TRBD1; J: TRBJ2-7
CDR3: CASSLGLAGVFTDTQYF; DNA: TGTGCCAGCAGTTTAGGACTAGCGGGAGTGTTCACAGATACGCAGTATTTT; size: .; length: 17; V: TRBV28; D: TRBD2; J: TRBJ2-3
CDR3: CASSDSRGAGADTQYF; DNA: TGTGCCAGCAGTGACTCGAGGGGGGCCGGGGCAGATACGCAGTATTTT; size: .; length: 16; V: TRBV6-4; D: .; J: TRBJ2-3
CDR3: CASSRDNQPQHF; DNA: TGTGCCAGCAGCAGGGACAATCAGCCCCAGCATTTT; size: .; length: 12; V: TRBV7-2; D: .; J: TRBJ1-5
CDR3: CASSAGGKPYEQYF; DNA: TGTGCCAGCAGCGCCGGGGGCAAGCCCTACGAGCAGTACTTC; size: .; length: 14; V: TRBV9; D: .; J: TRBJ2-7
CDR3: CASSVSAQGATQETQYF; DNA: TGTGCCAGCAGCGTATCCGCCCAGGGGGCTACCCAAGAGACCCAGTACTTC; size: .; length: 17; V: TRBV9; D: TRBD1; J: TRBJ2-5
CDR3: CATRDNIQEYQETQYF; DNA: TGTGCCACCAGGGACAACATTCAAGAGTACCAAGAGACCCAGTACTTC; size: .; length: 16; V: TRBV10-3; D: .; J: TRBJ2-5
CDR3: CASSYSPGRKTQYF; DNA: TGTGCCAGCAGTTACTCACCGGGGCGGAAGACCCAGTACTTC; size: few; length: 14; V: TRBV6-5; D: .; J: TRBJ2-5
CDR3: CASTNSGSTGILSIGYTF; DNA: TGTGCCAGCACCAATAGTGGGTCTACAGGGATTTTGTCGATTGGCTACACCTTC; size: .; length: 18; V: TRBV4-2; D: .; J: TRBJ1-2
CDR3: CASSVRAGGRPIYNEQFF; DNA: TGTGCCAGCAGCGTAAGGGCGGGGGGCCGGCCGATCTACAATGAGCAGTTCTTC; size: .; length: 18; V: TRBV9; D: TRBD2; J: TRBJ2-1
CDR3: CASGPWAFF; DNA: TGTGCTAGTGGTCCGTGGGCTTTCTTT; size: .; length: 9; V: TRBV12-5; D: .; J: TRBJ1-1
CDR3: CASSQDGESGPSGEQYF; DNA: TGTGCCAGCAGCCAAGATGGGGAAAGCGGCCCCTCGGGAGAGCAGTACTTC; size: .; length: 17; V: TRBV4-2; D: .; J: TRBJ2-7
CDR3: CASSLVGGGYTF; DNA: TGTGCCAGCAGCTTAGTTGGGGGTGGCTACACCTTC; size: .; length: 12; V: TRBV7-9; D: .; J: TRBJ1-2
CDR3: CASSPTGTLGGELFF; DNA: TGTGCCAGCTCACCAACCGGGACACTAGGCGGGGAGCTGTTTTTT; size: .; length: 15; V: TRBV18; D: .; J: TRBJ2-2
CDR3: CASSAGTSAYNEQFF; DNA: TGTGCTAGCAGCGCCGGGACTAGCGCTTACAATGAGCAGTTCTTC; size: .; length: 15; V: TRBV7-7; D: TRBD2; J: TRBJ2-1
CDR3: CASRAGGLLNEQFF; DNA: TGTGCCAGCAGAGCGGGGGGCCTATTAAATGAGCAGTTCTTC; size: .; length: 14; V: TRBV7-3; D: TRBD2; J: TRBJ2-1
CDR3: CASSPLGYEQYF; DNA: TGTGCCAGCAGTCCACTTGGATACGAGCAGTACTTC; size: .; length: 12; V: TRBV14; D: .; J: TRBJ2-7
CDR3: CAIMGNTDTQYF; DNA: TGTGCCATCATGGGGAACACAGATACGCAGTATTTT; size: .; length: 12; V: TRBV10-3; D: .; J: TRBJ2-3
CDR3: CASNWGGNQPQHF; DNA: TGTGCCAGTAATTGGGGAGGCAATCAGCCCCAGCATTTT; size: .; length: 13; V: TRBV19; D: .; J: TRBJ1-5
CDR3: CASSSPGQGAYEQYF; DNA: TGTGCCAGCAGCTCCCCGGGACAGGGGGCATACGAGCAGTACTTC; size: once; length: 15; V: TRBV7-2; D: TRBD1; J: TRBJ2-7
CDR3: CASSHESQVEAFF; DNA: TGTGCCAGCAGCCACGAATCCCAGGTTGAAGCTTTCTTT; size: .; length: 13; V: TRBV7-9; D: .; J: TRBJ1-1
CDR3: CASRPSGTEDPYEQYF; DNA: TGTGCCAGCAGACCTTCCGGGACAGAGGACCCCTACGAGCAGTACTTC; size: .; length: 16; V: TRBV27; D: TRBD1; J: TRBJ2-7
CDR3: CATRQGVGANVLTF; DNA: TGTGCCACAAGACAGGGCGTTGGGGCCAACGTCCTGACTTTC; size: .; length: 14; V: TRBV6-1; D: TRBD1; J: TRBJ2-6
CDR3: CASSQSMSDLRGGYTF; DNA: TGTGCCAGCAGCCAATCGATGTCGGATTTAAGGGGTGGCTACACCTTC; size: few; length: 16; V: TRBV16; D: .; J: TRBJ1-2
CDR3: CASSSVEAFF; DNA: TGTGCCAGCAGTTCCGTTGAAGCTTTCTTT; size: few; length: 10; V: TRBV28; D: .; J: TRBJ1-1
CDR3: CASSFSSYTSAHYEQYF; DNA: TGCGCCAGCAGCTTCTCATCCTACACTAGCGCCCACTACGAGCAGTACTTC; size: .; length: 17; V: TRBV5-1; D: TRBD2; J: TRBJ2-7
CDR3: CASSGTGGRDTQYF; DNA: TGTGCCAGCAGTGGGACAGGGGGCCGGGATACGCAGTATTTT; size: .; length: 14; V: TRBV6-4; D: TRBD1; J: TRBJ2-3
CDR3: CASSEGGSNQPQHF; DNA: TGTGCCAGCAGCGAAGGGGGGAGCAATCAGCCCCAGCATTTT; size: .; length: 14; V: TRBV7-3; D: .; J: TRBJ1-5
CDR3: CASSQYLSDRLGQPQHF; DNA: TGCGCCAGCAGCCAATACCTCAGCGACAGGTTGGGACAGCCCCAGCATTTT; size: .; length: 17; V: TRBV4-1; D: .; J: TRBJ1-5
CDR3: CASKASRAENEQFF; DNA: TGCGCCAGCAAGGCAAGCCGGGCTGAGAATGAGCAGTTCTTC; size: .; length: 14; V: TRBV10-1; D: .; J: TRBJ2-1
CDR3: CASSPDPYTGELFF; DNA: TGTGCCAGCTCACCAGACCCTTACACCGGGGAGCTGTTTTTT; size: .; length: 14; V: TRBV18; D: .; J: TRBJ2-2
CDR3: CASTADGVAYEQYF; DNA: TGCGCCAGCACTGCGGACGGGGTTGCCTACGAGCAGTACTTC; size: few; length: 14; V: TRBV5-1; D: .; J: TRBJ2-7
CDR3: CASRQGASAGYEQYF; DNA: TGCGCCAGCAGACAGGGGGCCAGCGCTGGATACGAGCAGTACTTC; size: .; length: 15; V: TRBV5-1; D: TRBD1; J: TRBJ2-7
CDR3: CASSSQSRTDTQYF; DNA: TGTGCCAGCAGCTCTCAGTCCCGCACAGATACGCAGTATTTT; size: .; length: 14; V: TRBV27; D: .; J: TRBJ2-3